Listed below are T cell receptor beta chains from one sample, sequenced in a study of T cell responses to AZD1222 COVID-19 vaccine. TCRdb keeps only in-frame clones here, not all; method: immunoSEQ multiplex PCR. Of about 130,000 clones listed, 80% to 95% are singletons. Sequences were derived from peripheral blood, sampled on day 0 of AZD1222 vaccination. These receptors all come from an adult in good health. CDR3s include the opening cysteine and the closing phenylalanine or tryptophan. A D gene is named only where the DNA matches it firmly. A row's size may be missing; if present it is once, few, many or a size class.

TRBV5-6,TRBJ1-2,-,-,TGTGCCAGCAGCTTGGACCAGGGAACACTAAACTATGGCTACACCTTC,CASSLDQGTLNYGYTF
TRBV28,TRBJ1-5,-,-,TGTGGCGGTGGTTGGGACAATCAGCCCCAGCATTTT,CGGGWDNQPQHF
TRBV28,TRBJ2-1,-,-,TGTGCCAGCAGTTTACACCCCAATGAGCAGTTCTTC,CASSLHPNEQFF
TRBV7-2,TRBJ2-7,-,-,TGTGCCAGCAGCTCCGCGCCGGGACCTTCCTACGAGCAGTACTTC,CASSSAPGPSYEQYF
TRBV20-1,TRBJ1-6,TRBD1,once,TGCAGTGCTAGTCCCACAGGGGATCATTCACCCCTCCACTTT,CSASPTGDHSPLHF
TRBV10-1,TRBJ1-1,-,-,TGCGCCAGCCGTCCCGAAATGAACACTGAAGCTTTCTTT,CASRPEMNTEAFF
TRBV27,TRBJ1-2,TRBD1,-,TGTGCCAGCAGCCCAGGACAGGACTATGGCTACACCTTC,CASSPGQDYGYTF
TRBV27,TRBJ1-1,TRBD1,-,TGTGCCAGCAGTTTCCGTCGCCTACAGGGGGCATGGACTGAAGCTTTCTTT,CASSFRRLQGAWTEAFF
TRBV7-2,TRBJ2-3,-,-,TGTGCCAGCAGCTTACCGGGCGCAGATACGCAGTATTTT,CASSLPGADTQYF
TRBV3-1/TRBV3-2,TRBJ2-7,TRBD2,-,TGTGCCAGCAGCCGCGGGATGGCTAGCGGGTACGAGCAGTACTTC,CASSRGMASGYEQYF
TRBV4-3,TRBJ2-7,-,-,TGCGCCAGCAGCCTCTCCGTAGCCTACGAGCAGTACTTC,CASSLSVAYEQYF
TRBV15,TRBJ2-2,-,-,TGTGCCACCAGCATGAGGGACCACACCGGGGAGCTGTTTTTT,CATSMRDHTGELFF
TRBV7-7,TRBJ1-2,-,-,TGTGCCCCCGAAATGGGGCAGGGAAAGCATGGCTACACCTTC,CAPEMGQGKHGYTF
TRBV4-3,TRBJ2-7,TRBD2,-,TGCGCCAGCAGCCAAGGTCTAGCGGGAGTAGGCGAGCAGTACTTC,CASSQGLAGVGEQYF
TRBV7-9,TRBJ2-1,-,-,TGTGCCAGCAGCTGGGACGAGGGGGGCAATGAGCAGTTCTTC,CASSWDEGGNEQFF
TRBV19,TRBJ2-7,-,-,TGTGCCAGTAGTAACGACTACGAGCAGTACTTC,CASSNDYEQYF
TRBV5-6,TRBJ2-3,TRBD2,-,TGTGCCAGCAGCCATTCGGGACTAGCCCCGCGGGATACGCAGTATTTT,CASSHSGLAPRDTQYF
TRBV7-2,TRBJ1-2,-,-,TGTGCCAGCAGCTTAGGGGGGGACGGCGTGGGCTATGGCTACACCTTC,CASSLGGDGVGYGYTF
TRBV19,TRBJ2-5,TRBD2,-,TGTGCCAGTAGTAGGGCTAGCGGGAGTCTGGAGACCCAGTACTTC,CASSRASGSLETQYF
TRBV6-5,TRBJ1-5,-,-,TGTGCCAGCAGTTACGGGGGTCAGTCCAATCAGCCCCAGCATTTT,CASSYGGQSNQPQHF
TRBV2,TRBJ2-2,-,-,TGTGCCAGCAGTGACAGGACGAACACCGGGGAGCTGTTTTTT,CASSDRTNTGELFF
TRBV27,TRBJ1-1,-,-,TGTGCCAGCAGTTCGGCGGGCACTGAAGCTTTCTTT,CASSSAGTEAFF
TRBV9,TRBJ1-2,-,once,TGTGCCAGCAGCGGCCCCCGGCGGGGCTATGGCTACACCTTC,CASSGPRRGYGYTF
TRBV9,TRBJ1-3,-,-,TGTGCCAGCAGCGCCTCCGGAGGGAGAAACACCATATATTTT,CASSASGGRNTIYF